These 20 T cell receptor beta chains originate from one sample sequenced in a study of T cells in Graves' hyperthyroidism and ophthalmopathy. What was amplified from RNA transcripts were TCR beta CDR3 regions. Researchers ran a first-round RT-PCR on the TCR CDR3 using the HTBI primer set. TCRdb fed the multiplex PCR reads into MiXCR, producing one record per CDR3 protein. The table has under 350,000 distinct CDR3 sequences, roughly an eighth seen once; the top ten hold around 32%. Sequenced material: blood. These TCRs come from a woman in her forties with Graves' ophthalmopathy.

This clonotype was seen many times. The chain employs TRBV7-9 and TRBJ1-1; no clear D. Trimming removed 0 bases at V and 1 base at J, with 6 bases between. The CDR3 is 14 residues long. Looked up from germline, CDR1 is SEHNR and CDR2 is FQNEAQ (reference sequence). In nucleotides, the CDR3 is TGTGCCAGCAGCTTAGCGTGGGGGAACACTGAAGCTTTCTTT. It specifies CASSLAWGNTEAFF.

The gene calls are TRBV20-1 and TRBJ1-1; TRBD1 might be the D (5 bases). Trimming took off 4 bases at V and 0 bases at J, with 9 bases between the two ends. The CDR3 totals 13 residues. Per the germline V gene, CDR1 is DFQATT and CDR2 is SNEGSKA (reference sequence). CDR3 sequence (DNA): TGCAGTGCTAAGTGGGGGGTGAACACTGAAGCTTTCTTT. It yields the protein CSAKWGVNTEAFF.

J is TRBJ2-1 and V is TRBV7-9, with D possibly matching TRBD2 (6 bases). Trimming removed 7 bases at V and 7 bases at J, with 26 bases between. CDR3 size: 17 residues. Germline V CDR1 and CDR2: SEHNR, FQNEAQ (reference sequence). The CDR3 coding sequence is TGTGCCAGCACCGTCGCCTCCGGGGTGAGAAGCGGGAATGAGCAGTTCTTC. Translated, it gives CASTVASGVRSGNEQFF.

In this sample, this clonotype turned up many times. The V and J genes are TRBV20-1 and TRBJ2-5, with a weak D call TRBD1 (6 bases). CDR1 is DFQATT and CDR2 is SNEGSKA in the germline V gene (reference sequence). With 3 bases removed from V and 5 bases from J, the gap between germline ends came to 19 bases. The CDR3 runs 15 residues. CDR3 nucleotide sequence: TGCAGTGCTAGCGGCCTGACAGGAGCAGCTGAGACCCAGTACTTC. Translated: CSASGLTGAAETQYF.

The V and J genes are TRBV4-1 and TRBJ2-7; perhaps TRBD1 as D (6 bases). The CDR3 has 15 amino acids. V was cut by 1 base and J by 3 bases, with 13 bases left in between. From germline, CDR1 is MGHRA and CDR2 YSYEKL. In DNA, the CDR3 is TGCGCCAGCAGCCAAGTTACAGGGCTCGGCTACGAGCAGTACTTC. This encodes CASSQVTGLGYEQYF.

The table lists this clonotype with a few counts. This chain uses TRBV20-1 with TRBJ1-6, with 9 positions matching TRBD1. The CDR3 extends over 14 amino acids. Trimming cost V 1 base and J 7 bases; bases outside gene matches: 2. Germline V gene lookup returns CDR1 DFQATT and CDR2 SNEGSKA (reference sequence). CDR3 sequence: CSARATGGNSPLHF. CDR3 bases: TGCAGTGCTAGAGCGACAGGGGGAAATTCACCCCTCCACTTT.

This clonotype occurred many times. The DNA of the CDR3 is TGCAGTGCTAGAGATCTTGGGACTAGCGGGAACAATGAGCAGTTCTTC. It codes for CSARDLGTSGNNEQFF. The chain couples TRBV20-1 to TRBJ2-1, with TRBD2 matching 13 bases. Germline CDR1 DFQATT, CDR2 SNEGSKA (reference sequence). The junction had 4 bases not matched to a gene; V was cut back by 0 bases and J by 5 bases. The CDR3 is 16 residues long.

There are many counts of this clonotype. This rearrangement joins TRBV6-1 to TRBJ1-5, with D perhaps matching TRBD1 (6 bases). V was shortened by 6 bases and J by 7 bases, with 19 bases between the two germline ends. This CDR3 is built from 15 residues. Looked up from germline, CDR1 is MNHNS and CDR2 is SASEGT. In DNA form, the CDR3 reads TGTGCCAGCAGCAACCCGGGACAAGGAAGACAGCCCCAGCATTTT. Protein: CASSNPGQGRQPQHF.

This clonotype was recorded at least ten times. The chain has TRBV29-1 and TRBJ2-1; 12 nucleotides agree with TRBD2. The germline CDR1 and CDR2 sequences are SQVTM and ANQGSEA. The CDR3 is made up of 16 amino acids. Unmatched junction bases numbered 13, after V lost 3 bases and J lost 10 bases. This chain's CDR3 is CSVDWETSGSLGEQFF. DNA of the CDR3: TGCAGCGTTGATTGGGAGACTAGCGGGAGTTTGGGCGAGCAGTTCTTC.

This clonotype appeared a few times. This sequence joins TRBV20-1 and TRBJ1-3; weak D call: TRBD1 (5 bases). The CDR3 sequence is 15 residues long. The germline CDR1 and CDR2 sequences are DFQATT and SNEGSKA (reference sequence). Trimming removed 6 bases from V and 2 bases from J, with 17 bases in between. CDR3 region: CSAKYSGTAGNTIYF. The CDR3 DNA reads as TGCAGTGCCAAATACTCCGGGACGGCTGGAAACACCATATATTTT.

This clonotype was counted many times. The rearrangement joins TRBV19 to TRBJ2-1; tentative D call: TRBD2 (5 bases). V shed 5 bases and J shed 6 bases, with 17 bases lying between them. The CDR3 totals 15 residues. CDR1 LNHDA and CDR2 SQIVND come from the germline V gene (reference sequence). The CDR3 DNA reads TGTGCCAGTAGTTCGCGGGCTAGCCTAAGCAATGAGCAGTTCTTC. This encodes CASSSRASLSNEQFF.

The rearrangement links TRBV12-3 or TRBV12-4 to TRBJ2-3; TRBD2 matches at 7 bases. The CDR3 runs 15 residues. V lost 6 bases and J lost 0; bases outside the gene matches: 6. The CDR3: CASRQPGLSTDTQYF. In DNA, the CDR3 is TGTGCCAGCAGGCAACCGGGACTAAGCACAGATACGCAGTATTTT.

The CDR3 nucleotides are TGTGCCAGCAGCCTACAGCCCGGGCCTTCCTACGAGCAGTACTTC. Its protein is CASSLQPGPSYEQYF. V is TRBV7-2 and J is TRBJ2-7; D is undetermined. The CDR3 has 15 amino acids. CDR1 is SGHTA, CDR2 FQGNSA, per germline. Trimming took off 5 bases at V and 1 base at J, with 15 bases between the two ends.

This clonotype was seen a few times. A read error is possible here, since a much larger clone lies one base away. The gene calls are TRBV5-5 and TRBJ1-1; 9 bases match TRBD1. The CDR3 is made up of 13 amino acids. The junction had 6 bases not matched to a gene; V was cut back by 4 bases and J by 8 bases. CDR1 and CDR2 (germline): SGHKS, YYEKEE (reference sequence). The CDR3 coding sequence is TGTGCCAGCAGCGTACTACAGGGGGCAGAAGCTTTCTTT. Its translation: CASSVLQGAEAFF.

This clonotype was recorded a few times. One base away lies a much larger clone, so this may be a sequencing read error. The chain has TRBV12-3 or TRBV12-4 and TRBJ2-3; D remains ambiguous. The CDR3 sequence is 12 residues long. V was pared by 5 bases and J by 4 bases, with 7 bases between. This CDR3 is CASSPVADTQYF. DNA of the CDR3: TGTGCCAGCAGTCCTGTGGCAGATACGCAGTATTTT.

For this clonotype: Lacking the conserved final phenylalanine or tryptophan, this CDR3 likely reflects a read error. V and J are TRBV11-2 and TRBJ1-1; possibly TRBD1 for D (5 bases). CDR3 length: 13 residues. V gave up 3 bases and J gave up 5 bases, with 10 bases separating them. CDR1 and CDR2 from the germline V gene are SGHAT and FQNNGV. CDR3 residues: CASSFGEGTEAFL. The CDR3 DNA follows: TGTGCCAGCAGCTTTGGGGAGGGGACTGAAGCTTTCCTT.

The chain employs TRBV20-1 and TRBJ2-1; D gene unclear. V was pared by 1 base and J by 2 bases, with 18 bases between. Germline loops: CDR1 DFQATT, CDR2 SNEGSKA (reference sequence). The CDR3 consists of 17 residues. In DNA, the CDR3 is TGCAGTGCTAGAGGTTTTAGCCCCTCGGATGCCTACAATGAGCAGTTCTTC. This sequence encodes CSARGFSPSDAYNEQFF.

This clonotype was seen ten or more times. The J gene is TRBJ1-1, the V gene TRBV11-2; D perhaps matches TRBD1 (5 bases). The germline V gene encodes CDR1 SGHAT and CDR2 FQNNGV. Trimming left V 3 bases short and J 9 bases short, with 20 bases between. The CDR3 length is 15 residues. CDR3 protein: CASSFLLRIGDQAFF. CDR3 sequence (DNA): TGTGCCAGCAGCTTTCTCCTCAGGATTGGGGACCAAGCTTTCTTT.

This clonotype was observed at least ten times. The chain employs TRBV12-3 or TRBV12-4 and TRBJ2-1; 7 nucleotides align to TRBD2. The CDR3 is made up of 14 amino acids. The V gene end was trimmed by 4 bases and the J gene end by 9 bases; junction bases not matched to a gene: 9. DNA for the CDR3: TGTGCCAGCAGTTATGGGACCCCGGGAGGTGAGCAGTTCTTC. Translation gives CASSYGTPGGEQFF.

This clonotype was seen ten or more times. V usage is TRBV11-2 and J usage is TRBJ2-3; D is possibly TRBD2 (6 bases). The CDR3 is 16 residues long. Per germline, CDR1 SGHAT and CDR2 FQNNGV. V was cut by 2 bases and J by 4 bases, with 16 bases left in between. This CDR3 reads CASSLNLAGSSDTQYF. CDR3 DNA: TGTGCCAGCAGCTTAAATTTGGCGGGATCTTCAGATACGCAGTATTTT.